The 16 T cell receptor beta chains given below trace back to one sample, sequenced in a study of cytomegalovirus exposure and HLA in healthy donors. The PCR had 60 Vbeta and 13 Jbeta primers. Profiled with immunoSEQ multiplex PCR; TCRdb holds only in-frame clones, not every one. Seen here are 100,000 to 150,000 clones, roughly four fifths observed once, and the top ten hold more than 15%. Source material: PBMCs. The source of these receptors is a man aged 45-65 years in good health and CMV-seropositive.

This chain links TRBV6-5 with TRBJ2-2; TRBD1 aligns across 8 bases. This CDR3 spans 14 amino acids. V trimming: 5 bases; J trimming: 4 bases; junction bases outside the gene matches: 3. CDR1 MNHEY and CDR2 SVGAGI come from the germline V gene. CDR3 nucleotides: TGTGCCAGCAGTCCCGACAGGGGCACCGGGGAGCTGTTTTTT. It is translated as CASSPDRGTGELFF.

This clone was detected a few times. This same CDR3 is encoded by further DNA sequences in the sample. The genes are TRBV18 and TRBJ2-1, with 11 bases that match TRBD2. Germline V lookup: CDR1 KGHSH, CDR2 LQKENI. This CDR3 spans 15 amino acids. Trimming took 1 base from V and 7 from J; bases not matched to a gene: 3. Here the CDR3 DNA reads TGTGCCAGCTCACCACTAGCGGGAGGGCCTAATGAGCAGTTCTTC. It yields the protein CASSPLAGGPNEQFF.

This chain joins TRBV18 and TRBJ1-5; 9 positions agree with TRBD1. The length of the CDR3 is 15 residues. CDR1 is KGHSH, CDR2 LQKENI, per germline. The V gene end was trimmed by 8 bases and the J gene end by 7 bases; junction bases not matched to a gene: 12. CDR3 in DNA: TGTGCCAGCCGTTCGGGACAGGGTCAAGGCCAGCCCCAGCATTTT. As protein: CASRSGQGQGQPQHF. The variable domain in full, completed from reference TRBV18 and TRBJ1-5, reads NAGVMQNPRHLVRRRGQEARLRCSPMKGHSHVYWYRQLPEEGLKFMVYLQKENIIDESGMPKERFSAEFPKEGPSILRIQQVVRGDSAAYFCASRSGQGQGQPQHFGDGTRLSIL.

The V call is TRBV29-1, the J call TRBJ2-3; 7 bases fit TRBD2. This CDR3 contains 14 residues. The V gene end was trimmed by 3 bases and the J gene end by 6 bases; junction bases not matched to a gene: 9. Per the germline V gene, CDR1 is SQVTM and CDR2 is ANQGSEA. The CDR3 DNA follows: TGCAGCGTTGATGTTCGAGCGGGATCCGATACGCAGTATTTT. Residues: CSVDVRAGSDTQYF.

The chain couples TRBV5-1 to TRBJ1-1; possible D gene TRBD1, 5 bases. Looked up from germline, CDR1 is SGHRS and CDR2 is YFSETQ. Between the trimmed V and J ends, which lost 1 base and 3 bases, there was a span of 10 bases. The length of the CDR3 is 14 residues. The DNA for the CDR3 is TGCGCCAGCAGCTTGCAGGGCGGAGACACTGAAGCTTTCTTT. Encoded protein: CASSLQGGDTEAFF.

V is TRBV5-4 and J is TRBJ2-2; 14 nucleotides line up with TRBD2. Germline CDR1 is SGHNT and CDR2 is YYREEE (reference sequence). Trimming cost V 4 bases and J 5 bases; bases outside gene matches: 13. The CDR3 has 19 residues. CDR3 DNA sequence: TGTGCCAGCAGCGATAAAAAAGGGACTAGCGGGAGAGGTACCGGGGAGCTGTTTTTT. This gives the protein CASSDKKGTSGRGTGELFF.

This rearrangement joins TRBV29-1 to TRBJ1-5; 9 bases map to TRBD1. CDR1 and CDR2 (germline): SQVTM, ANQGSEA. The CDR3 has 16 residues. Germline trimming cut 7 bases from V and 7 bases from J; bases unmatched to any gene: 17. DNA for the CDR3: TGCAGCGCAATGACCTCCGGGACAGGGAATGGGCAGCCCCAGCATTTT. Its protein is CSAMTSGTGNGQPQHF.

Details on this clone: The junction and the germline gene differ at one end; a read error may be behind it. CDR3 residues: CASNLDGLGRLMDQPQHF. The CDR3 DNA follows: TGTGCCAGCAACTTAGACGGGTTGGGTCGGTTAATGGATCAGCCCCAGCATTTT. The chain has TRBV7-2 and TRBJ1-5; D unresolved. The CDR3 totals 18 residues. Germline lookup yields CDR1 SGHTA and CDR2 FQGNSA.

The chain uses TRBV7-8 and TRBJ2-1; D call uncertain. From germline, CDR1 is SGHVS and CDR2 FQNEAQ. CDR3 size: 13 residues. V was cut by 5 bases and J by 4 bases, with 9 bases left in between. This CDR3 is CASSPPRYNEQFF. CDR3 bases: TGTGCCAGCAGCCCCCCCAGGTACAATGAGCAGTTCTTC.

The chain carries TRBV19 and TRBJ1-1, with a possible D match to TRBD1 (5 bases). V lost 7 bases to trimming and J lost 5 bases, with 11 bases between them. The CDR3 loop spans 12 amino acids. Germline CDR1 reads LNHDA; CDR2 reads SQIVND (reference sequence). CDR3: CASTSSGTEAFF. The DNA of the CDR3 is TGTGCCAGTACCAGCTCAGGGACTGAAGCTTTCTTT.

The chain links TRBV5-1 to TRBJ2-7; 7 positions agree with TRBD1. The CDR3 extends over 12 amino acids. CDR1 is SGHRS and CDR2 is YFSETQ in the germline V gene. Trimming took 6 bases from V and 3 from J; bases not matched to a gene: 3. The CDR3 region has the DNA TGCGCCAGCAAACAGGGGAGCTACGAGCAGTACTTC. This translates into CASKQGSYEQYF.

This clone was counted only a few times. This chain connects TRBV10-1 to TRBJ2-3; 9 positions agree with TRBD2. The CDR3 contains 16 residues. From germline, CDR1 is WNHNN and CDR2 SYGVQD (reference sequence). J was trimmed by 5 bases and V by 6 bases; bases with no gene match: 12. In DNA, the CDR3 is TGCGCCAGCAGCCCCTACCCCTCGACTAGCGGAGATACGCAGTATTTT. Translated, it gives CASSPYPSTSGDTQYF.

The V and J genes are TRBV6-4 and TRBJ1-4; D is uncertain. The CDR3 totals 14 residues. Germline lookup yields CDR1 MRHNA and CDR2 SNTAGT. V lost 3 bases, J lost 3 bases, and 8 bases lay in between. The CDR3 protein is CASSDGGANEKLFF. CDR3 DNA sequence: TGTGCCAGCAGTGATGGCGGGGCTAATGAAAAACTGTTTTTT.

CDR3 region: CATRGRTGSYEQYF. The DNA for the CDR3 is TGTGCCACACGCGGCAGGACAGGCTCCTACGAGCAGTACTTC. This chain uses TRBV6-6 with TRBJ2-7; 7 positions match TRBD1. The CDR3 has 14 residues. Germline V gene sequence: CDR1 MNHNY, CDR2 SVGAGI (reference sequence). J lost 0 bases, V lost 10 bases, and 9 bases had no gene match.

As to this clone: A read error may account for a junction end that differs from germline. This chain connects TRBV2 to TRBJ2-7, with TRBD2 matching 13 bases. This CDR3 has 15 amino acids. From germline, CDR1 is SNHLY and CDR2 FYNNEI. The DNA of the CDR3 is TGTGCCGGCAGTAAAGGACTAGCGGGAGTATACGAGCAGTACTTC. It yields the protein CAGSKGLAGVYEQYF.

Here the CDR3 reads CASSPTQGNTEAFF. The CDR3, as DNA: TGTGCCAGCTCACCAACTCAGGGGAACACTGAAGCTTTCTTT. The rearrangement joins TRBV18 to TRBJ1-1, with D possibly TRBD1 on 5 matching bases. This CDR3 is 14 amino acids long. Deletions cut 2 bases from V and 1 base from J, with 8 bases between. Germline V gene lookup returns CDR1 KGHSH and CDR2 LQKENI.